The 8 T cell receptor beta chains below were found in one sample sequenced in a study of OX40 agonist ivuxolimab in advanced cancers. TCRdb's copy holds only in-frame clones and misses some; the assay was immunoSEQ multiplex PCR. The table records around 69,000 clones, approximately 83% of them present only once. The sequencing used CD4+ or CD8+ T cells sorted from blood, collected in a trial of the OX40 agonist ivuxolimab. The receptors shown here come from an adult with an advanced solid tumor such as melanoma, head and neck, liver or kidney cancer.

The chain joins TRBV20-1 to TRBJ1-2; no clear D. Germline CDR1 DFQATT, CDR2 SNEGSKA (reference sequence). With 1 base removed from V and 8 bases from J, the gap between germline ends came to 5 bases. The CDR3 runs 10 residues. The chain's CDR3 is CSARVRGYTF. The CDR3 nucleotides read TGCAGTGCTAGAGTTCGAGGCTACACCTTC.

This clone appeared once. This chain links TRBV7-3 with TRBJ2-3; TRBD2 might be the D (6 bases). Germline CDR1 reads SGHTA; CDR2 reads FQGTGA. V gave up 5 bases and J gave up 1 base, with 16 bases separating them. The CDR3 totals 16 residues. CDR3 nucleotide sequence: TGTGCCAGCAGCCGAGGTGCCGGGGGTGGCACAGATACGCAGTATTTT. Its protein is CASSRGAGGGTDTQYF.

The V and J genes are TRBV7-2 and TRBJ1-5; D remains unclear. CDR1 and CDR2 (germline): SGHTA, FQGNSA. Trimming cost V 1 base and J 3 bases, with 7 bases left between them. The CDR3 covers 14 residues. The CDR3 DNA sequence: TGTGCCAGCAGCTTAGAACAGCCCAATCAGCCCCAGCATTTT. Amino acids: CASSLEQPNQPQHF.

This clone was observed a handful of times. The chain joins TRBV2 to TRBJ1-2, with TRBD1 as a possible D gene (5 bases). CDR1 and CDR2 (germline): SNHLY, FYNNEI. This CDR3 comprises 17 residues. Trimming removed 4 bases from V and 6 bases from J, with 24 bases in between. The CDR3 DNA reads TGTGCCAGCAGTGGGCAGGGACGGAGGGTCTTTTTTGATGGCTACACCTTC. This translates into CASSGQGRRVFFDGYTF.

The chain combines TRBV5-4 with TRBJ1-3; 8 nucleotides match TRBD1. The germline gives CDR1 SGHNT, CDR2 YYREEE (reference sequence). This CDR3 is 13 amino acids long. The J segment lost 6 bases and the V segment lost 1 base, leaving 0 bases of the junction unmatched. The CDR3 sequence is CASSLQGANTIYF. The CDR3 region has the DNA TGTGCCAGCAGCTTGCAGGGGGCAAACACCATATATTTT.

This chain uses TRBV7-2 with TRBJ1-2; 7 bases are shared with TRBD1. The germline V gene has CDR1 SGHTA and CDR2 FQGNSA. This CDR3 has 13 residues. V lost 2 bases and J lost 6; bases outside the gene matches: 3. CDR3 in DNA: TGTGCCAGCAGCTTAAGAGGGGGCGATGGCTACACCTTC. This codes for CASSLRGGDGYTF. The full variable domain, rest sourced from reference TRBV7-2 and TRBJ1-2, is GAGVSQSPSNKVTEKGKDVELRCDPISGHTALYWYRQSLGQGLEFLIYFQGNSAPDKSGLPSDRFSAERTGGSVSTLTIQRTQQEDSAVYLCASSLRGGDGYTFGSGTRLTVV.

This clone was picked up one time. This sequence joins TRBV6-4 and TRBJ2-1, with TRBD2 matching over 10 bases. Losses at the gene ends were 5 bases for V and 7 bases for J; bases not matched to a gene: 8. The CDR3 sequence is 15 residues long. Per the germline V gene, CDR1 is MRHNA and CDR2 is SNTAGT. The DNA for the CDR3 is TGTGCCAGCAGTATGGGACTAGCGATGGGAAATGAGCAGTTCTTC. Residues: CASSMGLAMGNEQFF.

This rearrangement joins TRBV14 to TRBJ2-7; maybe TRBD1 (6 bases). The germline gives CDR1 SGHDN, CDR2 FVKESK. V lost 2 bases, J lost 10 bases, and 15 bases lay in between. CDR3 length equals 13 residues. The CDR3 loop is CASSQSSVRGQYF. The DNA for the CDR3 is TGTGCCAGCAGCCAATCGTCCGTCAGGGGACAGTACTTC. The full variable domain, rest sourced from reference TRBV14 and TRBJ2-7, is EAGVTQFPSHSVIEKGQTVTLRCDPISGHDNLYWYRRVMGKEIKFLLHFVKESKQDESGMPNNRFLAERTGGTYSTLKVQPAELEDSGVYFCASSQSSVRGQYFGPGTRLTVT.